The 19 T cell receptor beta chains listed next were all sequenced from one sample in a study of blood T cell repertoires in COVID-19. Sequencing used immunoSEQ multiplex PCR; TCRdb keeps in-frame clones, though not all of them. This sample has 150,000 or so clones, with roughly 86% found just once. Sample: peripheral blood. The receptors stem from a human donor in a cohort sampled during active COVID-19.

The chain joins TRBV18 to TRBJ2-1, with 9 bases that match TRBD2. Germline V CDR1 and CDR2: KGHSH, LQKENI. The CDR3 length is 16 residues. J was trimmed by 7 bases and V by 6 bases; bases with no gene match: 13. CDR3 loop: CASSGLIAGVRNEQFF. The CDR3 coding sequence is TGTGCCAGCTCGGGGCTCATAGCGGGAGTAAGGAATGAGCAGTTCTTC.

The J gene is TRBJ1-1, the V gene TRBV28; D not certain. V was shortened by 2 bases and J by 3 bases, with 13 bases between the two germline ends. Germline-derived CDR1 and CDR2 are MDHEN and SYDVKM. The CDR3 extends over 15 amino acids. This CDR3 is CASSLEPPRYTEAFF. As DNA, the CDR3 is TGTGCCAGCAGTTTAGAGCCACCCCGCTACACTGAAGCTTTCTTT.

This chain links TRBV7-8 with TRBJ2-2; 10 bases are a match to TRBD1. The CDR3 covers 15 residues. V was pared by 4 bases and J by 7 bases, with 6 bases of the junction left unmatched. Germline V gives CDR1 SGHVS, CDR2 FQNEAQ. DNA for the CDR3: TGTGCCAGCAGCTCTGTGACAGGGGGCGGCGGGGAGCTGTTTTTT. Residues: CASSSVTGGGGELFF.

The chain recombines TRBV6-5 with TRBJ1-1; D unclear. The CDR3 totals 13 residues. Germline CDR1 reads MNHEY; CDR2 reads SVGAGI. V lost 6 bases and J 3 bases, leaving 11 bases between the germline ends. This chain's CDR3 is CASRQLQDTEAFF. CDR3 sequence (DNA): TGTGCCAGCAGACAACTCCAGGACACTGAAGCTTTCTTT.

J is TRBJ1-2 and V is TRBV20-1; D possibly corresponds to TRBD1 (5 bases). The CDR3 runs 10 residues. Between the trimmed V and J ends, which lost 2 bases and 7 bases, there was a span of 5 bases. Per the germline V gene, CDR1 is DFQATT and CDR2 is SNEGSKA (reference sequence). CDR3: CSARQGGYTF. The CDR3 nucleotides are TGCAGTGCTAGACAGGGTGGCTACACCTTC.

This clone was seen a single time. The chain carries TRBV6-4 and TRBJ1-2; 7 nucleotides agree with TRBD1. V was clipped by 6 bases and J by 5 bases; unmatched bases: 9. The germline CDR1 and CDR2 sequences are MRHNA and SNTAGT. The CDR3 loop spans 14 amino acids. The CDR3 here is CASRPPGTAYGYTF. The CDR3 coding sequence is TGTGCCAGCAGGCCCCCTGGGACAGCGTATGGCTACACCTTC.

V usage is TRBV7-2 and J usage is TRBJ1-2, with no clear D. Germline V lookup: CDR1 SGHTA, CDR2 FQGNSA. V lost 6 bases, J lost 2 bases, and 19 bases lay in between. The CDR3 loop spans 16 amino acids. In DNA form, the CDR3 reads TGTGCCAGCAGTCTCAACACCGGGTATGCGAACTATGGCTACACCTTC. It codes for CASSLNTGYANYGYTF.

The chain couples TRBV3-1 (or the pseudogene TRBV3-2) to TRBJ2-7; TRBD2 aligns across 7 bases. The germline V gene encodes CDR1 LGHDT and CDR2 YNNKEL (reference sequence). The CDR3 loop spans 17 amino acids. V shed 4 bases and J 2 bases; nucleotides not matched to a gene: 14. In nucleotides, the CDR3 is TGTGCCAGCAGCCTAATGGGGGGAACTAGCGCAACCTACGAGCAGTACTTC. This translates into CASSLMGGTSATYEQYF.

The genes are TRBV5-5 and TRBJ2-3; 7 bases agree with TRBD2. V dropped 4 bases and J dropped 6; count of bases not matched to a gene: 17. Germline CDR1 is SGHKS and CDR2 is YYEKEE (reference sequence). The CDR3 is 17 amino acids. CDR3: CASSPHDRSGAPDTQYF. CDR3 nucleotide sequence: TGTGCCAGCAGCCCCCACGATAGGAGCGGGGCACCGGATACGCAGTATTTT.

The chain joins TRBV6-5 to TRBJ1-2, with 8 nucleotides matching TRBD1. The CDR3 totals 16 residues. Germline V gene lookup returns CDR1 MNHEY and CDR2 SVGAGI. V shed 3 bases and J 5 bases; nucleotides not matched to a gene: 11. DNA of the CDR3: TGTGCCAGCAGTTATGGAGGACAGGGTGGAAAATATGGCTACACCTTC. Residues: CASSYGGQGGKYGYTF.

The genes are TRBV19 and TRBJ2-4; 7 bases line up with TRBD1. The V gene's germline CDR1 is LNHDA and CDR2 SQIVND (reference sequence). V gave up 6 bases and J gave up 6 bases; unmatched junction bases: 8. This CDR3 has 14 amino acids. The CDR3: CASSPRDSLNIQYF. In nucleotides, the CDR3 is TGTGCCAGTAGCCCGAGGGACAGCCTAAACATTCAGTACTTC.

This clone was seen a single time. This chain joins TRBV13 and TRBJ2-1; TRBD2 matches at 13 bases. The germline V gene encodes CDR1 PRHDT and CDR2 FYEKMQ (reference sequence). The junction had 2 bases not matched to a gene; V was cut back by 5 bases and J by 4 bases. The length of the CDR3 is 15 residues. The CDR3 nucleotides read TGTGCCAGCAGCCTACTAGCGGGGGGGTACAATGAGCAGTTCTTC. It translates to CASSLLAGGYNEQFF.

In its sample, this clone is medium-sized. V is TRBV18 and J is TRBJ1-5, with TRBD1 as a possible D gene (5 bases). From germline, CDR1 is KGHSH and CDR2 LQKENI. There are 15 residues in the CDR3. The V and J ends lost 5 bases and 10 bases respectively, with 21 bases between them. CDR3 residues: CASSSQTSQRGPQHF. The CDR3 nucleotides are TGTGCCAGCTCATCCCAAACTAGCCAGAGGGGTCCCCAGCATTTT. The whole variable domain, filled in from reference TRBV18 and TRBJ1-5, reads NAGVMQNPRHLVRRRGQEARLRCSPMKGHSHVYWYRQLPEEGLKFMVYLQKENIIDESGMPKERFSAEFPKEGPSILRIQQVVRGDSAAYFCASSSQTSQRGPQHFGDGTRLSIL.

The rearrangement joins TRBV7-3 to TRBJ2-1, with 14 bases lining up with TRBD2. J gave up 7 bases and V 5 bases, and 4 bases lay outside the gene matches. CDR1 is SGHTA and CDR2 is FQGTGA in the germline V gene. This CDR3 has 15 amino acids. The CDR3 DNA sequence: TGTGCCAGCAGCCCCGGGACTAGCGGGGGTAATGAGCAGTTCTTC. Translation: CASSPGTSGGNEQFF.

The chain uses TRBV5-1 and TRBJ2-3, with D maybe TRBD2 (7 bases). This CDR3 comprises 17 residues. The V and J ends lost 3 bases and 2 bases respectively, with 19 bases between them. Germline V CDR1 and CDR2: SGHRS, YFSETQ. CDR3 nucleotide sequence: TGCGCCAGCAGCTGGATGACTAGCAGGGACATCACAGATACGCAGTATTTT. This gives the protein CASSWMTSRDITDTQYF.

The chain combines TRBV6-2 or TRBV6-3 with TRBJ2-2; 8 nucleotides match TRBD1. From germline, CDR1 is MNHEY and CDR2 SVGEGT. The V gene end was trimmed by 2 bases and the J gene end by 5 bases; junction bases not matched to a gene: 7. This CDR3 has 16 residues. CDR3 residues: CASSYPRQGRTGELFF. CDR3 DNA: TGTGCCAGCAGTTACCCCCGACAGGGGAGGACCGGGGAGCTGTTTTTT.

Only one count was recorded for this clone. The J gene is TRBJ2-7, the V gene TRBV2; 13 nucleotides line up with TRBD2. CDR1 and CDR2 from the germline V gene are SNHLY and FYNNEI. The trim removed 0 bases at V and 0 bases at J, leaving 8 bases unmatched. This CDR3 has 19 residues. CDR3 DNA: TGTGCCAGCAGTGAAGCTGGGACTAGCGGGGCGACGACCTCCTACGAGCAGTACTTC. It specifies CASSEAGTSGATTSYEQYF.

This clone was counted between two and nine times. V and J are TRBV30 and TRBJ2-3; perhaps TRBD2 as D (6 bases). This CDR3 spans 13 amino acids. CDR1 is GTSNPN, CDR2 SVGIG, per germline (reference sequence). The ends were cut back, 7 bases at V and 7 bases at J, with 18 bases in the middle. In nucleotides, the CDR3 is TGTGCCTTAACTAGCTCCCGCACGAATACGCAGTATTTT. Its translation is CALTSSRTNTQYF.

This chain uses TRBV7-2 with TRBJ2-7; 7 positions match TRBD2. V trimming: 7 bases; J trimming: 0 bases; junction bases outside the gene matches: 3. Looked up from germline, CDR1 is SGHTA and CDR2 is FQGNSA. The CDR3 sequence is 13 residues long. The DNA of the CDR3 is TGTGCCAGCATGTCGGGGGGCTCCTACGAGCAGTACTTC. Protein: CASMSGGSYEQYF.